These 24 T cell receptor beta chains were all obtained from the same sample, sequenced in a study of cytomegalovirus exposure and HLA in healthy donors. Generated by immunoSEQ multiplex PCR, the TCRdb table keeps only in-frame clones and is missing some. Counted here are under 70,000 clones, roughly 89% occurring once; the ten biggest clones make up 1.5% to 2%. The sample taken for sequencing was PBMCs. The receptor source for this set is a woman aged 18-29 years in good health and CMV-seronegative.

This clone was seen a few times. The genes are TRBV7-2 and TRBJ1-2, with D perhaps matching TRBD1 (6 bases). V was pared by 4 bases and J by 7 bases, with 13 bases between. Per germline, CDR1 SGHTA and CDR2 FQGNSA. The CDR3 is 13 residues long. Written as DNA, the CDR3 is TGTGCCAGCAGCTACGGGACATCGGGTGGCTACACCTTC. It yields the protein CASSYGTSGGYTF.

This chain connects TRBV9 to TRBJ1-2; D may be TRBD1 (5 bases). Trimming stripped 0 bases from V and 5 bases from J, with 14 bases between. Germline CDR1 reads SGDLS; CDR2 reads YYNGEE. The CDR3 runs 15 residues. The CDR3 is CASSVGVGQGYGYTF. The CDR3 nucleotides read TGTGCCAGCAGCGTAGGGGTGGGGCAGGGATATGGCTACACCTTC.

The rearrangement links TRBV30 to TRBJ1-4; D remains unclear. This CDR3 contains 12 residues. CDR1 is GTSNPN, CDR2 SVGIG, per germline (reference sequence). DNA of the CDR3: TGTGCACTGGCGGGCTTTAATGAAAAACTGTTTTTT. Protein sequence: CALAGFNEKLFF.

The chain recombines TRBV13 with TRBJ2-7; 8 bases align to TRBD2. The CDR3 has 14 amino acids. Looked up from germline, CDR1 is PRHDT and CDR2 is FYEKMQ (reference sequence). V lost 1 base and J lost 2; bases outside the gene matches: 1. The CDR3 nucleotides are TGTGCCAGCAGCTTAGCCGGGAGGGCCTACGAGCAGTACTTC. Translating gives CASSLAGRAYEQYF. Full variable domain (rest looked up from reference TRBV13 and TRBJ2-7): AAGVIQSPRHLIKEKRETATLKCYPIPRHDTVYWYQQGPGQDPQFLISFYEKMQSDKGSIPDRFSAQQFSDYHSELNMSSLELGDSALYFCASSLAGRAYEQYFGPGTRLTVT.

This clone was detected a few times. The chain uses TRBV6-1 and TRBJ2-5; D perhaps matches TRBD1 (6 bases). CDR1 MNHNS and CDR2 SASEGT come from the germline V gene. The CDR3 extends over 15 amino acids. Trimming removed 0 bases from V and 6 bases from J, with 14 bases in between. The CDR3 spells CASSEAQGGGKTQYF. CDR3 in DNA: TGTGCCAGCAGTGAAGCGCAAGGGGGTGGAAAGACCCAGTACTTC.

The chain employs TRBV19 and TRBJ1-2; D remains unclear. Germline CDR1 is LNHDA and CDR2 is SQIVND (reference sequence). The CDR3 spans 13 residues. Trimming shortened V by 5 bases and J by 5 bases, and 12 bases separated the two germline ends. CDR3 sequence (DNA): TGTGCCAGTAGTGAAACACCTCCTTATGGCTACACCTTC. Translation gives CASSETPPYGYTF.

The chain is built from TRBV30 and TRBJ1-6; the D is unclear. There are 15 residues in the CDR3. Germline V gene sequence: CDR1 GTSNPN, CDR2 SVGIG (reference sequence). Trimming removed 2 bases from V and 0 bases from J, with 8 bases in between. The CDR3 loop is CAWSSGFSYNSPLHF. CDR3 nucleotide sequence: TGTGCCTGGAGTTCGGGGTTCTCCTATAATTCACCCCTCCACTTT.

This chain connects TRBV13 to TRBJ1-4; D is undetermined. CDR3 length: 15 amino acids. V lost 5 bases to trimming and J lost 2 bases, with 12 bases between them. The germline V gene encodes CDR1 PRHDT and CDR2 FYEKMQ (reference sequence). The CDR3 sequence: CASSLRRRTNEKLFF. CDR3 DNA: TGTGCCAGCAGCCTAAGGAGGCGGACTAATGAAAAACTGTTTTTT.

The V and J genes are TRBV4-2 and TRBJ1-1; D may be TRBD1 (6 bases). The CDR3 covers 15 residues. Trimming removed 0 bases from V and 6 bases from J, with 14 bases in between. Per the germline V gene, CDR1 is LGHNA and CDR2 is YNFKEQ. The CDR3 DNA follows: TGTGCCAGCAGCCAAGAGAGGAGCAGGGGCTCTGAAGCTTTCTTT. Protein product: CASSQERSRGSEAFF.

This chain uses TRBV9 with TRBJ2-5; D unresolved. The CDR3 spans 16 residues. Looked up from germline, CDR1 is SGDLS and CDR2 is YYNGEE. V was trimmed by 4 bases and J by 5 bases, leaving 21 bases between them. CDR3 in amino acids: CASSPATAGELETQYF. In DNA, the CDR3 is TGTGCCAGCAGCCCGGCCACCGCAGGCGAGTTGGAGACCCAGTACTTC. The complete variable domain, with remaining parts taken from reference TRBV9 and TRBJ2-5, reads DSGVTQTPKHLITATGQRVTLRCSPRSGDLSVYWYQQSLDQGLQFLIQYYNGEERAKGNILERFSAQQFPDLHSELNLSSLELGDSALYFCASSPATAGELETQYFGPGTRLLVL.

The V gene is TRBV4-2, the J gene TRBJ2-2; the D gene is possibly TRBD2 (5 bases). Germline V lookup: CDR1 LGHNA, CDR2 YNFKEQ. This CDR3 is 16 amino acids long. Trimming took off 1 base at V and 5 bases at J, with 14 bases between the two ends. This CDR3 is CASSQGGPSTTGELFF. The CDR3 DNA reads as TGTGCCAGCAGCCAAGGCGGGCCGTCTACGACCGGGGAGCTGTTTTTT.

The CDR3 bases are TGTGCCAGCAGCTTAAGCGCTAGCGGGAGAAATGAGCAGTTCTTC. Residues: CASSLSASGRNEQFF. The chain combines TRBV7-3 with TRBJ2-1, with 10 bases matching TRBD2. Germline lookup yields CDR1 SGHTA and CDR2 FQGTGA. Trimming took 1 base from V and 7 from J; bases not matched to a gene: 4. This CDR3 has 15 residues.

The CDR3 bases are TGCACCAGCAGCCAAGAGGGCGGGGCCTACAATGAGCAGTTCTTC. This translates into CTSSQEGGAYNEQFF. The chain uses TRBV1 and TRBJ2-1; the table's TRBD2 call for D was not verified on the DNA. TRBV1 is annotated as a pseudogene. CDR3 length equals 15 residues.

The genes are TRBV19 and TRBJ1-1, with a possible D match to TRBD1 (5 bases). The ends were cut back, 7 bases at V and 2 bases at J, with 8 bases in the middle. The germline gives CDR1 LNHDA, CDR2 SQIVND (reference sequence). The CDR3 runs 12 residues. The CDR3, as DNA: TGTGCCAGTAACGACAGAAACACTGAAGCTTTCTTT. It yields the protein CASNDRNTEAFF.

The V call is TRBV7-2, the J call TRBJ1-2, with a weak D call TRBD1 (5 bases). The CDR3 consists of 14 residues. Trimming shortened V by 5 bases and J by 2 bases, and 12 bases separated the two germline ends. Germline V CDR1 and CDR2: SGHTA, FQGNSA. CDR3 in DNA: TGTGCCAGCAGCCCAGGGTGGGGCAACTATGGCTACACCTTC. It specifies CASSPGWGNYGYTF.

The rearrangement links TRBV28 to TRBJ2-5; TRBD2 matches 12 bases. Germline V gives CDR1 MDHEN, CDR2 SYDVKM. CDR3 length: 15 amino acids. The ends lost 4 bases at V and 3 bases at J; junction bases unmatched: 3. The CDR3 region is CASSSLAGGKETQYF. The CDR3 bases are TGTGCCAGCAGTTCCCTAGCGGGAGGGAAAGAGACCCAGTACTTC.

Only one count was recorded for this clone. This rearrangement joins TRBV29-1 to TRBJ2-7; D is possibly TRBD1 (6 bases). Per the germline V gene, CDR1 is SQVTM and CDR2 is ANQGSEA. Trimming took off 6 bases at V and 2 bases at J, with 11 bases between the two ends. The CDR3 is 12 amino acids. The CDR3 nucleotides are TGCAGCGTGAAACAGGGACCCTACGAGCAGTACTTC. This sequence encodes CSVKQGPYEQYF.

In its sample, this clone was seen once. The gene calls are TRBV7-8 and TRBJ2-2; 16 nucleotides agree with TRBD2. Trimming took 5 bases from V and 6 from J; bases not matched to a gene: 18. There are 21 residues in the CDR3. The germline gives CDR1 SGHVS, CDR2 FQNEAQ. DNA for the CDR3: TGTGCCAGCAGCATGCCGGGACTAGCGGGAGGGGGCAGGAAGGTAGCCGGGGAGCTGTTTTTT. Translation: CASSMPGLAGGGRKVAGELFF. The whole variable domain, remainder taken from reference TRBV7-8 and TRBJ2-2, is GAGVSQSPRYKVAKRGQDVALRCDPISGHVSLFWYQQALGQGPEFLTYFQNEAQLDKSGLPSDRFFAERPEGSVSTLKIQRTQQEDSAVYLCASSMPGLAGGGRKVAGELFFGEGSRLTVL.

J is TRBJ2-1 and V is TRBV5-6, with 9 positions matching TRBD2. The CDR3 extends over 15 amino acids. V lost 0 bases, J lost 6 bases, and 4 bases stayed unmatched. Per the germline V gene, CDR1 is SGHDT and CDR2 is YYEEEE. The CDR3 coding sequence is TGTGCCAGCAGCTTGGGATTAGCGGGGGCCAATGAGCAGTTCTTC. As protein: CASSLGLAGANEQFF.

This clone appeared once. CDR3 region: CAWSVQGGAKNIQYF. For the CDR3, the DNA is TGTGCCTGGAGTGTACAGGGGGGGGCCAAAAACATTCAGTACTTC. The chain is built from TRBV30 and TRBJ2-4; TRBD1 is a possible D gene (8 bases). CDR1 and CDR2 from the germline V gene are GTSNPN and SVGIG (reference sequence). V lost 0 bases, J lost 1 base, and 10 bases lay in between. The CDR3 runs 15 residues.

The rearrangement links TRBV2 to TRBJ2-2; D possibly corresponds to TRBD1 (6 bases). V lost 7 bases, J lost 3 bases, and 15 bases lay in between. This CDR3 spans 15 amino acids. Per germline, CDR1 SNHLY and CDR2 FYNNEI. The CDR3 region has the DNA TGTGCCAGCACAGGACAGCACTTTTACACCGGGGAGCTGTTTTTT. It codes for CASTGQHFYTGELFF.

The chain couples TRBV4-2 to TRBJ2-2; 9 positions agree with TRBD2. The CDR3 loop spans 18 amino acids. After removal of 0 bases from V and 7 bases from J, the junction contained 12 bases not matched to a gene. Germline-derived CDR1 and CDR2 are LGHNA and YNFKEQ. Here the CDR3 reads CASSQEPPRGGMIGELFF. Here the CDR3 DNA reads TGTGCCAGCAGCCAAGAACCCCCGCGGGGGGGTATGATCGGGGAGCTGTTTTTT.

The chain recombines TRBV6-1 with TRBJ1-1, with 11 bases that match TRBD1. From germline, CDR1 is MNHNS and CDR2 SASEGT. With 7 bases clipped from V and 3 bases from J, the junction kept 7 bases outside the gene matches. This CDR3 is built from 15 residues. The CDR3 here is CASTRTGGFYTEAFF. As DNA, the CDR3 is TGTGCCAGCACCCGGACAGGGGGCTTTTACACTGAAGCTTTCTTT.

This clone was seen just once. The chain employs TRBV20-1 and TRBJ1-3, with D hard to call. CDR3 size: 11 residues. Germline lookup yields CDR1 DFQATT and CDR2 SNEGSKA (reference sequence). Trimming pared 2 bases from V and 4 bases from J, leaving 3 bases between. The CDR3 DNA follows: TGCAGTGCTAGACAGGGAAACACCATATATTTT. This sequence encodes CSARQGNTIYF.